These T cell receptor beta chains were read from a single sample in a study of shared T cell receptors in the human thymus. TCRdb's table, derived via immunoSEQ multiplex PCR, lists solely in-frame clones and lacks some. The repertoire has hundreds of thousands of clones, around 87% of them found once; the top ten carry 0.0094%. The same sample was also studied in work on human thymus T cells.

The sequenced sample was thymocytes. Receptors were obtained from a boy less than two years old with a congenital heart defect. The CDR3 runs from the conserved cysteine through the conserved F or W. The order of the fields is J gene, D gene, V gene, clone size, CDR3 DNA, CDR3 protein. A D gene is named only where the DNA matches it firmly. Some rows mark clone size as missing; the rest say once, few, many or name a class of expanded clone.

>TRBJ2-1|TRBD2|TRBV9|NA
TGTGCCAGCAGCGTAGAGTCTAGCGGGGAAAACAATGAGCAGTTCTTC
CASSVESSGENNEQFF
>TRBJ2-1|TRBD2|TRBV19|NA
TGTGCCAGTAGTCCAACCGGACTAGCGCAAAACAATGAGCAGTTCTTC
CASSPTGLAQNNEQFF
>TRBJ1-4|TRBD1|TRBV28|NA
TGTGCCAGCAGCCCCGACAGGGTTAATGAAAAACTGTTTTTT
CASSPDRVNEKLFF
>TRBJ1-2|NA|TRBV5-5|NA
TGTGCCAGCAGCTTTGAGGAGATTGGCTACACCTTC
CASSFEEIGYTF
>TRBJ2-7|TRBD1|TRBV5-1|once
TGCGCCAGCAGCTCGGCAGGACAGGGGGCTTACGAGCAGTACTTC
CASSSAGQGAYEQYF
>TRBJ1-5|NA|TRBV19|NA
TGTGCCAGTAGTATAGATCCCCTAGATCAGCCCCAGCATTTT
CASSIDPLDQPQHF
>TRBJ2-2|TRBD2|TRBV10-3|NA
TGTGCCATCAGTGAGGGACTAGCGGGGGGGCGCGCCGGGGAGCTGTTTTTT
CAISEGLAGGRAGELFF
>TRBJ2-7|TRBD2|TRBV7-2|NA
TGTGCCAGCAGCTTAGAGGGAGGGACCCCCTACGAGCAGTACTTC
CASSLEGGTPYEQYF
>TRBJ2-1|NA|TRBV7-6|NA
TGTGCCAGCAGCATCTACCCCAGTCAGAAGGGGGTTGAAGATGAGCAGTTCTTC
CASSIYPSQKGVEDEQFF
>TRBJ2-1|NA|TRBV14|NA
TGTGCCAGCAGCCAAGAGGGTACATCTCAGGGTAATCCTTACAATGAGCAGTTCTTC
CASSQEGTSQGNPYNEQFF
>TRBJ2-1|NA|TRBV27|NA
TGTGCCAGCAGTTGGCGGAAGGGGGTCCACAATGAGCAGTTCTTC
CASSWRKGVHNEQFF
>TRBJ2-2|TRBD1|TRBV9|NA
TGTGCCAGCAGCAAAAGAAGACAGGGGTGTACCGGGGAGCTGTTTTTT
CASSKRRQGCTGELFF
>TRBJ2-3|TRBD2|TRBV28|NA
TGTGCCAGCAGTCATCAGCGGGAGCCCTTCACAGATACGCAGTATTTT
CASSHQREPFTDTQYF
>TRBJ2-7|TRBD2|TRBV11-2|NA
TGTGCCAGCAGCTTAGCAACCCGGACTAGCGGGAAGCCAACCTACGAGCAGTACTTC
CASSLATRTSGKPTYEQYF
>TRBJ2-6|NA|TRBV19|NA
TGTGCCAGTAGTATAGATAAACAGACACACTCTGGGGCCAACGTCCTGACTTTC
CASSIDKQTHSGANVLTF
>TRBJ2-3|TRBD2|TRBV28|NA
TGTGCCAGCAGGACCAGACTAGCGGTGAGCACAGATACGCAGTATTTT
CASRTRLAVSTDTQYF
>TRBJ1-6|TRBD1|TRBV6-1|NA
TGTGCCAGCAGGAACGGACAGGGGAATTCACCCCTCCACTTT
CASRNGQGNSPLHF
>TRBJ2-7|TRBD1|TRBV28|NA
TGTGCCAGCAGTTCAGACGCCGGGACAGGGGCCCCAACGGCTACCAAGCAGTACTTC
CASSSDAGTGAPTATKQYF
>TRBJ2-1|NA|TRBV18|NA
TGTGCCAGCTCACGGGAAAGGGGTACCCCTACTTGTGAGCAGTTCTTC
CASSRERGTPTCEQFF
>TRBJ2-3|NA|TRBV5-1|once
TGCGCCAGCAGCTTGGCGCAGGCCACAGATACGCAGTATTTT
CASSLAQATDTQYF
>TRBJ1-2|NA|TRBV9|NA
TGTGCCAGCAGCGTAGATGCGGGGGCGCGAGGCTACACCTTC
CASSVDAGARGYTF
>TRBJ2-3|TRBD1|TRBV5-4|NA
TGTGCCAGCAACTCCGTAACACAGGGGTTTGCAGATACGCAGTATTTT
CASNSVTQGFADTQYF
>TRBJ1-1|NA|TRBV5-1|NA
TGCGCCAGCAGCTTGGCCGGTAGGATTGCGGGGAACACTGAAGCTTTCTTT
CASSLAGRIAGNTEAFF
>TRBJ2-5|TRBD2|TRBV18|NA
TGTGCCAGCTCACCGCAGGTGACTAGCGCGGAACAAGAGACCCAGTACTTC
CASSPQVTSAEQETQYF
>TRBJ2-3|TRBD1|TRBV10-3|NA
TGTGCCATAAGGTTTGACAGGGGCACAGATACGCAGTATTTT
CAIRFDRGTDTQYF
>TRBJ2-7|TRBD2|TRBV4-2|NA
TGTGCCAGCAGCCCCCCGGGTCTAGCGGGGAGGAGCTCCTACGAGCAGTACTTC
CASSPPGLAGRSSYEQYF
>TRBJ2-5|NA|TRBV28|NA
TGTGCCAGCAGTTTACCTTTGGAGACCCAGTACTTC
CASSLPLETQYF
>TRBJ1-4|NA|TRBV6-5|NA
TGTGCCAGCAGTTATAGTCAGAACAGGAATGAAAAACTGTTTTTT
CASSYSQNRNEKLFF
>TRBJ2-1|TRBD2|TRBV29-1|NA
TGCAGCGTTGACGCGGGAGGTTCCTACAATGAGCAGTTCTTC
CSVDAGGSYNEQFF
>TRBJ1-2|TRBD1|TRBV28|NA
TGTGCCAGCAGCTCCAACCCGGGACAGGTGATTTATGGCTACACCTTC
CASSSNPGQVIYGYTF
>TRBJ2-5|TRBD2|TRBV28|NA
TGTGCCAGCAGGAAAATAAAGCGGCGGGAGGGCACGGAGACCCAGTACTTC
CASRKIKRREGTETQYF
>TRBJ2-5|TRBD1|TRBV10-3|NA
TGTGCCAACCTGGACGCAGGGGGCGAGACCCAGTACTTC
CANLDAGGETQYF
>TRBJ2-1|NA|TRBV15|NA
TGTGCCACCAGTCCAGGGCTAACCTACAATGAGCAGTTCTTC
CATSPGLTYNEQFF
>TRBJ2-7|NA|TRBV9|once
TGTGCCAGCAGCGTCGAAGGGGCAGGCGCCTACGAGCAGTACTTC
CASSVEGAGAYEQYF
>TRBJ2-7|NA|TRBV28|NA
TGTGCCAGCAGTTTATGCAATCCGCGCTACGAGCAGTACTTC
CASSLCNPRYEQYF
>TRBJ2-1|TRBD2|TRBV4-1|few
TGCGCCAGCAGCCAAGATTGGTTAGCGGGAGTCAATGAGCAGTTCTTC
CASSQDWLAGVNEQFF
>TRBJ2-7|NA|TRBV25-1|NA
TGTGCCAGCAGCCCCACCCACAGGGATGACTACGAGCAGTACTTC
CASSPTHRDDYEQYF
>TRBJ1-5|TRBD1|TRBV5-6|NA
TGTGCCAGCAGCCCCGGGACAGGGATCGGTCAGCCCCAGCATTTT
CASSPGTGIGQPQHF
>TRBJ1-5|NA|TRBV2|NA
TGTGCCAGCAGTGTGTCGGGGTCCCGGCCCCAGCATTTT
CASSVSGSRPQHF
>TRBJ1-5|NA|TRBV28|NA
TGTGCCAGCAGTAAGGGGGTGTGGGTAGGGGATCAGCCCCAGCATTTT
CASSKGVWVGDQPQHF
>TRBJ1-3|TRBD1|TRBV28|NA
TGTGCCAGCAGCCCATGGGGGGACAGGGCCTCTGGAAACACCATATATTTT
CASSPWGDRASGNTIYF
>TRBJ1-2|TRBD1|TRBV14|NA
TGTGCCAGCAGCCATACGACAGGGAGTACGGCTGGCTACACCTTC
CASSHTTGSTAGYTF
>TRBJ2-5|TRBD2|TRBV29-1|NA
TGCAGCGTTGGGGCTAGCGGGGGCCCCCGTGAGACCCAGTACTTC
CSVGASGGPRETQYF
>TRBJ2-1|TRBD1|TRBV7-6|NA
TGTGCCAGCAGCTTAGCGGGGACAGGGGACGACAATGAGCAGTTCTTC
CASSLAGTGDDNEQFF
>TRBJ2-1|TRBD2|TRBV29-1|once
TGCAGCGTTGATAAGCGGGGGGGCGGGAATGAGCAGTTCTTC
CSVDKRGGGNEQFF
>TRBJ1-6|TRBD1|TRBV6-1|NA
TGTGCCAGCAGTGAAGCGGGCATTAGGGACAGCAATTCACCCCTCCACTTT
CASSEAGIRDSNSPLHF
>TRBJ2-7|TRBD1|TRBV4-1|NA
TGCGCCAGCAGCCAAGAGTTGACAGGGAGCTCCTACGAGCAGTACTTC
CASSQELTGSSYEQYF
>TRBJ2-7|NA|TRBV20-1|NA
TGCAGTGCTACCCTTCCCGACGAGCAGTACTTC
CSATLPDEQYF
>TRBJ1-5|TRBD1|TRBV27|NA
TGTGCCAGCAGTTCTGGGACAGGGAATTTTTATAGCAATCAGCCCCAGCATTTT
CASSSGTGNFYSNQPQHF
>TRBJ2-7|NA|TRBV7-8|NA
TGTGCCAGCAGCTTAGCGCGAGGTAGTAGGTACGAGCAGTACTTC
CASSLARGSRYEQYF
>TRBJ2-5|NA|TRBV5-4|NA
TGTGCCAGCAGCTCCGGTGGGAACAGGGTTAAGAGAAAGACCCAGTACTTC
CASSSGGNRVKRKTQYF
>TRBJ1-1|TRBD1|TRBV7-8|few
TGTGCCAGCAGCCTACCCGGACAGGGGGCGATTTTAACTGAAGCTTTCTTT
CASSLPGQGAILTEAFF
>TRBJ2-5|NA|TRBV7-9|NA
TGTGCCAGCAGCTATTTATGGCATGTGGAAGAGACCCAGTACTTC
CASSYLWHVEETQYF
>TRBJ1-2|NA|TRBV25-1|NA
TGTGCCACCCTAGGGCCGGGGTCCGGCTATGGCTACACCTTC
CATLGPGSGYGYTF
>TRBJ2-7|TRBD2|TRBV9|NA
TGTGCCAGCAGCCCCCTGCGACTAGCGGGAGTGTATGTAAGTGACGAGCAGTACTTC
CASSPLRLAGVYVSDEQYF
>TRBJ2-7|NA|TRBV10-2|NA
TGCGCCAGCGCCGGAGGGATCGAGCAGTACTTC
CASAGGIEQYF
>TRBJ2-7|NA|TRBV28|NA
TGTGCCAGCAGTTTACGAGGCGGGCACGACGAGCAGTACTTC
CASSLRGGHDEQYF